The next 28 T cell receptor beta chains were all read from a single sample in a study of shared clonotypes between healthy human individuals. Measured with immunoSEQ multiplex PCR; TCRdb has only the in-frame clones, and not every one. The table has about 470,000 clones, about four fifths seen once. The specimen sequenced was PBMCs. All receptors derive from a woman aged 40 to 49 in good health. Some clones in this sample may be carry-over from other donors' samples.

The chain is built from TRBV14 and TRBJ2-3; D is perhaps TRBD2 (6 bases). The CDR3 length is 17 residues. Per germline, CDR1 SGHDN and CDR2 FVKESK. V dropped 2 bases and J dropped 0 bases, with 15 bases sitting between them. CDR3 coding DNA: TGTGCCAGCAGCCAACCGGCGGGCGGGATTAGCACAGATACGCAGTATTTT. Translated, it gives CASSQPAGGISTDTQYF. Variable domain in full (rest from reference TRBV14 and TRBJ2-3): EAGVTQFPSHSVIEKGQTVTLRCDPISGHDNLYWYRRVMGKEIKFLLHFVKESKQDESGMPNNRFLAERTGGTYSTLKVQPAELEDSGVYFCASSQPAGGISTDTQYFGPGTRLTVL.

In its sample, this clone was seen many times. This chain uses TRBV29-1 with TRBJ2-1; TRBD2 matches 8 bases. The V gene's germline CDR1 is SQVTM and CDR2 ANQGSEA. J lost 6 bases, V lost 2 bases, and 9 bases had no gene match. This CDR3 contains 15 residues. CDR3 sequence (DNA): TGCAGCGTTGAACGATCGGGGGGGCTGATCAATGAGCAGTTCTTC. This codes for CSVERSGGLINEQFF.

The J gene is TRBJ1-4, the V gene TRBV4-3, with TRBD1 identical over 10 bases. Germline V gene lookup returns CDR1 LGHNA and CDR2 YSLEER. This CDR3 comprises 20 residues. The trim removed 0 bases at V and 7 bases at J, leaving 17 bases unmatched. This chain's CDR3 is CASSQEAGQGRYTRGEKLFF. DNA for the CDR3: TGCGCCAGCAGCCAAGAGGCGGGACAGGGGCGATATACGAGGGGTGAAAAACTGTTTTTT.

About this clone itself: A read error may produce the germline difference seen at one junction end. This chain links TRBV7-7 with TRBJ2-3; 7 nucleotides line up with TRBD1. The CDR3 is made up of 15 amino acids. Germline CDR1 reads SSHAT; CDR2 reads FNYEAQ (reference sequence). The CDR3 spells CASSLGTDRTDTQYF. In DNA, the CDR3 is TGTGCTAGCAGCTTAGGGACAGACCGCACAGATACGCAGTATTTT.

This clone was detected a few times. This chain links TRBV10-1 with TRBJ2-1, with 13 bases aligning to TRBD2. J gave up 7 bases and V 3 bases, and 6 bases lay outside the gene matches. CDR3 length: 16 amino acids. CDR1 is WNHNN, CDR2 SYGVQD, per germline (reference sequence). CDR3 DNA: TGCGCCAGCAGTGAAGGGGGACTAGCGGGAAGGAATGAGCAGTTCTTC. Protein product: CASSEGGLAGRNEQFF.

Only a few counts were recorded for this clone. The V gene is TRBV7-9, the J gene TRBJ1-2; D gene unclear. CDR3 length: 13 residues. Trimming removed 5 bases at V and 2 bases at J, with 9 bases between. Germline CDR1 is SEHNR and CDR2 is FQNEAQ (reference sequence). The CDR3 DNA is TGTGCCAGCAGCCCCCCATTCAACTATGGCTACACCTTC. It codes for CASSPPFNYGYTF.

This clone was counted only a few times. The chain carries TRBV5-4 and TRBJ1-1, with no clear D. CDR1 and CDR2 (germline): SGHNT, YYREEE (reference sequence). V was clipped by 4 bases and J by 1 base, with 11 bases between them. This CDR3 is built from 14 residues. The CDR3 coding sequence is TGTGCCAGCAGCCATCGGAACGGGAACACTGAAGCTTTCTTT. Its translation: CASSHRNGNTEAFF.

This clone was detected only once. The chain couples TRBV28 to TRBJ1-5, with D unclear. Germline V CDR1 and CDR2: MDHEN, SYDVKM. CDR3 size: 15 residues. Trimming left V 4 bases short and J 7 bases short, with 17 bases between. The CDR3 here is CASSSFRVRGQPQHF. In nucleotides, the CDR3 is TGTGCCAGCAGTTCATTCCGGGTTAGAGGGCAGCCCCAGCATTTT.

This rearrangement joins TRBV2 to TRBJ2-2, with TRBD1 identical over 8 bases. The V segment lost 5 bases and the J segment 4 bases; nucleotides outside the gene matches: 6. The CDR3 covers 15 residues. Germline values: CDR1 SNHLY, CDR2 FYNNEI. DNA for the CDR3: TGTGCCAGCAGTCAGGACAGGGCCTCCACCGGGGAGCTGTTTTTT. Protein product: CASSQDRASTGELFF.

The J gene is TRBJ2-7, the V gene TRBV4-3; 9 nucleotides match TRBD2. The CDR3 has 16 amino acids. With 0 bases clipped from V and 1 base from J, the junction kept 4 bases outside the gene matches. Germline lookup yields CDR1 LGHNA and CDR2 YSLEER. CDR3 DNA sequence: TGCGCCAGCAGCCAAGAACGCAGCGGGGGGTCCTACGAGCAGTACTTC. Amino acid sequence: CASSQERSGGSYEQYF.

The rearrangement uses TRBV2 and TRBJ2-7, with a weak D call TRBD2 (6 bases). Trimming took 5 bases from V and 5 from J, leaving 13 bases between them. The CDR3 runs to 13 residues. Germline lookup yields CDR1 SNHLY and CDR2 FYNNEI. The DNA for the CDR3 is TGTGCCAGCAGTCGGGACGGCGGGGACGAGCAGTACTTC. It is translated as CASSRDGGDEQYF.

CDR3 DNA: TGTGCCAGCAGTTTAGGACAGGGGGCTGAAAAACTGTTTTTT. Protein: CASSLGQGAEKLFF. The chain couples TRBV28 to TRBJ1-4, with 11 nucleotides matching TRBD1. Germline CDR1 is MDHEN and CDR2 is SYDVKM. CDR3 size: 14 residues. The J segment lost 7 bases and the V segment lost 2 bases, leaving 0 bases of the junction unmatched. Based on the CDR3 plus reference TRBV28 and TRBJ1-4, the full variable domain is DVKVTQSSRYLVKRTGEKVFLECVQDMDHENMFWYRQDPGLGLRLIYFSYDVKMKEKGDIPEGYSVSREKKERFSLILESASTNQTSMYLCASSLGQGAEKLFFGSGTQLSVL.

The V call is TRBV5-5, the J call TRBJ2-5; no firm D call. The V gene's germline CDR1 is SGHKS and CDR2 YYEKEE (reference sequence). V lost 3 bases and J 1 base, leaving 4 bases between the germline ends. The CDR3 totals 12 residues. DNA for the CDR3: TGTGCCAGCAGCTCGGTCCAAGAGACCCAGTACTTC. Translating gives CASSSVQETQYF.

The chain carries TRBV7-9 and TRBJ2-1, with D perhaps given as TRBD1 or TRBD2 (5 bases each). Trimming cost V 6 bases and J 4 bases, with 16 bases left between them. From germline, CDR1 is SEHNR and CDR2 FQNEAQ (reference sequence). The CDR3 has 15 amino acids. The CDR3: CASRSGTDDYNEQFF. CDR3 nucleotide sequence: TGTGCCAGCAGGTCCGGGACGGATGATTACAATGAGCAGTTCTTC. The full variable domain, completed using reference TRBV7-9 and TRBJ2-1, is DTGVSQNPRHKITKRGQNVTFRCDPISEHNRLYWYRQTLGQGPEFLTYFQNEAQLEKSRLLSDRFSAERPKGSFSTLEIQRTEQGDSAMYLCASRSGTDDYNEQFFGPGTRLTVL.

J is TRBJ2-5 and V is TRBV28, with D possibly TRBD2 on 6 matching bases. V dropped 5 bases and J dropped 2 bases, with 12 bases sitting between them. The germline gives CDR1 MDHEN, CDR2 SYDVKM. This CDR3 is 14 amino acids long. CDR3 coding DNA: TGTGCCAGCAGTGGCGGGGCAAATCAAGAGACCCAGTACTTC. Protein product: CASSGGANQETQYF.

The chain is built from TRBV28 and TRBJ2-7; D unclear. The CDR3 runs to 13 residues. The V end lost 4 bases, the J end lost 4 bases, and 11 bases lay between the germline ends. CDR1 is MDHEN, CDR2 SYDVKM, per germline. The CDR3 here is CASSSPLPYEQYF. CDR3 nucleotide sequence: TGTGCCAGCAGTTCCCCTCTCCCTTACGAGCAGTACTTC. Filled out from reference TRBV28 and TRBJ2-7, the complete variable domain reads DVKVTQSSRYLVKRTGEKVFLECVQDMDHENMFWYRQDPGLGLRLIYFSYDVKMKEKGDIPEGYSVSREKKERFSLILESASTNQTSMYLCASSSPLPYEQYFGPGTRLTVT.

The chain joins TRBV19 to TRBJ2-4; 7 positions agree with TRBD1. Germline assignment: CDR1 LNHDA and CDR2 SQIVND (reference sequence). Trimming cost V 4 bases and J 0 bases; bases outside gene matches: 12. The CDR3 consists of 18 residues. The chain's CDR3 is CASSTQGARGLAKNIQYF. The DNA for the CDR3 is TGTGCCAGTAGTACCCAAGGGGCCAGGGGGTTAGCCAAAAACATTCAGTACTTC.

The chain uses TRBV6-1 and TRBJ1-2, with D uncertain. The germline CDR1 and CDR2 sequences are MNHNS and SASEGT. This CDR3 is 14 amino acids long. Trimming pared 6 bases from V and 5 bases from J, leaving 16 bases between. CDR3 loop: CASSPRSVGYGYTF. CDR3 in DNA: TGTGCCAGCAGCCCCAGGAGTGTAGGGTATGGCTACACCTTC.

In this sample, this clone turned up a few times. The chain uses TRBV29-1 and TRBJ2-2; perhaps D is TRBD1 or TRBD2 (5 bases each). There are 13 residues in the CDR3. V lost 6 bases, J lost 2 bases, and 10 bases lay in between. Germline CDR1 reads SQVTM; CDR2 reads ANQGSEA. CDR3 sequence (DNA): TGCAGCGTCCGGGACGGAAACACCGGGGAGCTGTTTTTT. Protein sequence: CSVRDGNTGELFF.

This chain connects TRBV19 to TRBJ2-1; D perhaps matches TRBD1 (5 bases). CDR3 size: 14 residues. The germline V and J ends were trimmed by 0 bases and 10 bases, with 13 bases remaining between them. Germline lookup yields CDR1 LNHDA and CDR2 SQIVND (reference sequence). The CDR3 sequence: CASSIDWVRTEQFF. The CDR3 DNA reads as TGTGCCAGTAGTATAGATTGGGTGCGGACAGAGCAGTTCTTC.

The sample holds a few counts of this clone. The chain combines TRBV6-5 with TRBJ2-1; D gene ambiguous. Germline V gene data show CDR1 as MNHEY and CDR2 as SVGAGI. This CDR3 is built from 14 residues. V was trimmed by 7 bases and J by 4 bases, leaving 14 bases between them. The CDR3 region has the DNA TGTGCCAGCAAACGGCTGGGCCCTTACAATGAGCAGTTCTTC. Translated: CASKRLGPYNEQFF.

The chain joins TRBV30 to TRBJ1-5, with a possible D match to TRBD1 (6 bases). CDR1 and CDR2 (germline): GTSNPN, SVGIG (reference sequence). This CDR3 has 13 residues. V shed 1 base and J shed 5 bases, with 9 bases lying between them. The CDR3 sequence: CAWSGSGDQPQHF. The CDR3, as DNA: TGTGCCTGGAGTGGATCAGGGGATCAGCCCCAGCATTTT.

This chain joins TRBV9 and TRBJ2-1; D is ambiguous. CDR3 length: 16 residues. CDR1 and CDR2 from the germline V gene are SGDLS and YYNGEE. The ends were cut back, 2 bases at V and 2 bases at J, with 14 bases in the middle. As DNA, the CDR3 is TGTGCCAGCAGCGTCTCTGGAAGAACGACCTACAATGAGCAGTTCTTC. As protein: CASSVSGRTTYNEQFF. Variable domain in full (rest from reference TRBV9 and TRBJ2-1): DSGVTQTPKHLITATGQRVTLRCSPRSGDLSVYWYQQSLDQGLQFLIQYYNGEERAKGNILERFSAQQFPDLHSELNLSSLELGDSALYFCASSVSGRTTYNEQFFGPGTRLTVL.

CDR3 protein: CARGTSGRLRGEQFF. The CDR3 region has the DNA TGTGCCAGAGGGACTAGCGGGAGGTTGAGGGGGGAGCAGTTCTTC. This chain connects TRBV2 to TRBJ2-1, with 15 bases matching TRBD2. CDR1 and CDR2 from the germline V gene are SNHLY and FYNNEI. The CDR3 sequence is 15 residues long. V was clipped by 9 bases and J by 10 bases; unmatched bases: 10.

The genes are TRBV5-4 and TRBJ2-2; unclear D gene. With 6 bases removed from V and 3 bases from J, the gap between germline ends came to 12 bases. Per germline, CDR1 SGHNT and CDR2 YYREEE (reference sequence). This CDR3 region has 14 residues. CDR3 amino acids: CASNLQGYTGELFF. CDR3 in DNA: TGTGCCAGCAATTTACAAGGTTACACCGGGGAGCTGTTTTTT.

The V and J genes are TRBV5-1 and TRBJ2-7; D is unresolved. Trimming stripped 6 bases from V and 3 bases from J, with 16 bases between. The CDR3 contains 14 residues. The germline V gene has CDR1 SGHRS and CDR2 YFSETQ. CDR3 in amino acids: CASNPGPENYEQYF. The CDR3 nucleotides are TGCGCCAGCAACCCTGGTCCCGAGAACTACGAGCAGTACTTC.

CDR3 protein: CATSSNNEQFF. The CDR3, as DNA: TGTGCCACCAGCTCTAACAATGAGCAGTTCTTC. This chain joins TRBV15 and TRBJ2-1, with D unclear. Between the trimmed V and J ends, which lost 5 bases and 5 bases, there was a span of 4 bases. Germline CDR1 is LNHNV and CDR2 is YYDKDF (reference sequence). CDR3 length equals 11 residues.

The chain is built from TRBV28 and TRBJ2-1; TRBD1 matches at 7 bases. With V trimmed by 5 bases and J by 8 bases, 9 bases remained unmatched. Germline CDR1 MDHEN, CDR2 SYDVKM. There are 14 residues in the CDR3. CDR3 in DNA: TGTGCCAGCAGTATCACAGGGGCGGGCGATGAGCAGTTCTTC. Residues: CASSITGAGDEQFF.